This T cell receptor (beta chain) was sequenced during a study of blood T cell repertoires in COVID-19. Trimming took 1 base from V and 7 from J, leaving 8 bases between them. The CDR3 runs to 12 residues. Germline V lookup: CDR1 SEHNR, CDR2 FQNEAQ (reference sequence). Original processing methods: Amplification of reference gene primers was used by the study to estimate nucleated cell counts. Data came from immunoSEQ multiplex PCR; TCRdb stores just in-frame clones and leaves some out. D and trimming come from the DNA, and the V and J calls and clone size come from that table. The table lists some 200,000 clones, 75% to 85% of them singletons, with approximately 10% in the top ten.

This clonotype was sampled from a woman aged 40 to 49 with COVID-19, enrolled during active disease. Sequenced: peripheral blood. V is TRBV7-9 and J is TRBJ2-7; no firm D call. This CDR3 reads CASSLEAREQYF. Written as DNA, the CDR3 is TGTGCCAGCAGCTTAGAAGCGAGGGAGCAGTACTTC.